This T cell receptor beta chain was observed in a study of CD8 T cells in Susac syndrome. Looking at the study overall: When their blood was taken, the Susac syndrome patients had either not yet had any therapy, were taking corticosteroids, or were taking intravenous immunoglobulin alone. General study results and limits: That the number of individuals in its TCR sequencing and HLA analysis was relatively small was acknowledged by the study. Clonal expansion was not seen in any Susac syndrome CD4+ T cell repertoire.

It was with random hexamers that roughly 0.45 to 1 ug RNA was reverse transcribed. Across 54 Vbeta and 13 Jbeta, immunoSEQ multiplex PCR amplified TCR beta CDR3. Using its own MiXCR run on the immunoSEQ multiplex PCR reads, TCRdb lists one record per CDR3 protein. Of hundreds of thousands of distinct CDR3 sequences listed, roughly 95% are singletons. Germline assignment: CDR1 KGHDR and CDR2 SFDVKD. V gave up 3 bases and J gave up 11 bases, with 16 bases separating them. This CDR3 comprises 14 residues. A word on this clonotype: Its target is unknown.

This TCR derives from a human donor with Susac syndrome. V usage is TRBV24-1 and J usage is TRBJ1-5, with a weak D call TRBD1 (6 bases). The sequenced material came from CD4+ T cells from PBMCs. For the CDR3, the DNA is TGTGCCACCAGTGATGAGGACAGCTCGGGGGCCCAGCATTTT. Protein sequence: CATSDEDSSGAQHF.